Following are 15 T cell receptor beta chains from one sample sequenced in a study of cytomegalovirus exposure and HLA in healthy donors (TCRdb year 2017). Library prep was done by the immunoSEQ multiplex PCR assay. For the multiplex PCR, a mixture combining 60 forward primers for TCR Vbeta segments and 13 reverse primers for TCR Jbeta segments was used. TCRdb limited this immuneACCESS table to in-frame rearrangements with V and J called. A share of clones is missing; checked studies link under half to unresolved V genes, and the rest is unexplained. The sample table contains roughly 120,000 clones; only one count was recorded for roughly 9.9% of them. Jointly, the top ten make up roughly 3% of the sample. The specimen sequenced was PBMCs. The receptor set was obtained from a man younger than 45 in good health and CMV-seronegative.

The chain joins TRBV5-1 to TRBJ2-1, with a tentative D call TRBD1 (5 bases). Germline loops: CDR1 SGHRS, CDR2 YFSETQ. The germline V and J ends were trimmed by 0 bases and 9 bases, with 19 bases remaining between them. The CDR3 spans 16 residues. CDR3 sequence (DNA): TGCGCCAGCAGCTTGGTTGGGGCGGCCTCCCTCGGTGAGCAGTTCTTC. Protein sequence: CASSLVGAASLGEQFF.

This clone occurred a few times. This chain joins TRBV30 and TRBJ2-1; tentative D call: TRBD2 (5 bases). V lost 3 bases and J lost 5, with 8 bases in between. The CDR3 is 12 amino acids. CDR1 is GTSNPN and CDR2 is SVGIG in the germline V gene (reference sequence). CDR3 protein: CAWSGIHNEQFF. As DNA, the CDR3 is TGTGCCTGGAGCGGGATACACAATGAGCAGTTCTTC. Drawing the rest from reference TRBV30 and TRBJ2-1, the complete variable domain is SQTIHQWPATLVQPVGSPLSLECTVEGTSNPNLYWYRQAAGRGLQLLFYSVGIGQISSEVPQNLSASRPQDRQFILSSKKLLLSDSGFYLCAWSGIHNEQFFGPGTRLTVL.

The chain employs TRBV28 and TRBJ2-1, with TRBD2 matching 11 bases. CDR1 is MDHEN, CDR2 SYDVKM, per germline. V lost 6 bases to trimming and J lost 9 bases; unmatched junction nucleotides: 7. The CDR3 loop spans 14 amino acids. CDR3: CASRTSGVRAEQFF. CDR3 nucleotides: TGTGCCAGCAGGACTAGCGGGGTACGGGCTGAGCAGTTCTTC.

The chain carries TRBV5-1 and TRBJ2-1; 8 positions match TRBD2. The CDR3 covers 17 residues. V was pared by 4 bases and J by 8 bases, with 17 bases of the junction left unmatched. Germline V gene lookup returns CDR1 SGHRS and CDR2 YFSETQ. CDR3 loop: CASSTWTSPTPRDEQFF. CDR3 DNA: TGCGCCAGCAGCACCTGGACTAGCCCCACCCCTCGGGATGAGCAGTTCTTC.

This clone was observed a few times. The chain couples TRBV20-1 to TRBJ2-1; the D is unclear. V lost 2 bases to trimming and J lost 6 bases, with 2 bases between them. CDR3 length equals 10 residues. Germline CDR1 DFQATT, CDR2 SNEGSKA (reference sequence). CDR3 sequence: CSARLNEQFF. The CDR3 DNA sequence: TGCAGTGCTAGACTCAATGAGCAGTTCTTC.

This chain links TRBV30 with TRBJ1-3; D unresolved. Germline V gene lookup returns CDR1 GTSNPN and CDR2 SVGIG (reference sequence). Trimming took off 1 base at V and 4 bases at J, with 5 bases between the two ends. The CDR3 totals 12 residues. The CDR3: CAWSALGNTIYF. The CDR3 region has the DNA TGTGCCTGGAGTGCCCTCGGAAACACCATATATTTT.

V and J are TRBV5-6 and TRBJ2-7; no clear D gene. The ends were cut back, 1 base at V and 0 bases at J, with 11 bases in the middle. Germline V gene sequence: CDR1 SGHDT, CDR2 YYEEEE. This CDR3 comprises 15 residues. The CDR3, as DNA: TGTGCCAGCAGCTTGAACGGCAGGTCCTCCTACGAGCAGTACTTC. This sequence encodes CASSLNGRSSYEQYF.

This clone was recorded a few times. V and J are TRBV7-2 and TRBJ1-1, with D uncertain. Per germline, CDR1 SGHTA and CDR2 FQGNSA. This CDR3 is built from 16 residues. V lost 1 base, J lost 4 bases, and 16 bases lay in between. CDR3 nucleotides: TGTGCCAGCAGCTTAGTGGACCTGGCGGGGAGCACTGAAGCTTTCTTT. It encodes CASSLVDLAGSTEAFF.

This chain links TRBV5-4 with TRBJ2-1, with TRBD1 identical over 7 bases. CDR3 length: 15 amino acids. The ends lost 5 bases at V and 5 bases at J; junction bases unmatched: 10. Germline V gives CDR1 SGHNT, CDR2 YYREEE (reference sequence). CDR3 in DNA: TGTGCCAGCAGTAGGCGAGGGGGCTTCCACAATGAGCAGTTCTTC. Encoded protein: CASSRRGGFHNEQFF.

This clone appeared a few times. In DNA, the CDR3 is TGTGCCAGCAGCGTAGACGGTAGCAATCAGCCCCAGCATTTT. This encodes CASSVDGSNQPQHF. V and J are TRBV9 and TRBJ1-5; no clear D. Deletions cut 0 bases from V and 0 bases from J, with 4 bases between. The CDR3 spans 14 residues. Germline-derived CDR1 and CDR2 are SGDLS and YYNGEE.

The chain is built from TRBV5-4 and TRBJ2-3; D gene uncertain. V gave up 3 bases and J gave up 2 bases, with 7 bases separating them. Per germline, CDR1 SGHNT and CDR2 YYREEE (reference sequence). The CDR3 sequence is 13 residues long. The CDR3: CASSSVSTDTQYF. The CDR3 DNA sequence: TGTGCCAGCAGCTCCGTCTCCACAGATACGCAGTATTTT.

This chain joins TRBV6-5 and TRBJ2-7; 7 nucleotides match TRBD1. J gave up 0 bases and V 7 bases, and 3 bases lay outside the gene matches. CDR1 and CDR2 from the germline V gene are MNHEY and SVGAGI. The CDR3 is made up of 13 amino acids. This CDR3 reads CASTGTASYEQYF. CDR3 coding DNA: TGTGCCAGCACCGGGACAGCCTCCTACGAGCAGTACTTC.

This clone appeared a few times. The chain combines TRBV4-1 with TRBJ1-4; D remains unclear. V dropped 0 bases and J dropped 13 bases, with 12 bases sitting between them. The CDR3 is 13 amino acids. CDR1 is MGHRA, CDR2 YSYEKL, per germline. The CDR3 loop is CASSQDHVGGLFF. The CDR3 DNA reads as TGCGCCAGCAGCCAAGATCACGTAGGCGGACTGTTTTTT.

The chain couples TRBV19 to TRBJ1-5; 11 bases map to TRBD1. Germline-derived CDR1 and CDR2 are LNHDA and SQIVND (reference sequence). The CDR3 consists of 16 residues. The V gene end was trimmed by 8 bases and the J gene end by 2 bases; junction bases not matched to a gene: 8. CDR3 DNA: TGTGCCAGTCGCGGACAGGGGGCCTTGGGCAATCAGCCCCAGCATTTT. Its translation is CASRGQGALGNQPQHF.

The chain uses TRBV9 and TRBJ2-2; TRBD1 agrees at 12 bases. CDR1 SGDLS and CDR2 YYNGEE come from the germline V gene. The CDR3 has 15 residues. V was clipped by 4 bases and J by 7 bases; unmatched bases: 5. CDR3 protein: CASSKGQGAGGELFF. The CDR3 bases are TGTGCCAGCAGCAAGGGACAGGGGGCCGGCGGGGAGCTGTTTTTT. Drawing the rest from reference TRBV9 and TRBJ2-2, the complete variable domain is DSGVTQTPKHLITATGQRVTLRCSPRSGDLSVYWYQQSLDQGLQFLIQYYNGEERAKGNILERFSAQQFPDLHSELNLSSLELGDSALYFCASSKGQGAGGELFFGEGSRLTVL.